This T cell receptor (beta chain) was sequenced in a study of cytomegalovirus exposure and HLA in healthy donors. Findings and caveats of the study: CMV serostatus was the sole immune exposure data available.

CDR3 length: 17 amino acids. V lost 5 bases and J lost 0; bases outside the gene matches: 4. Germline CDR1 and CDR2: SEHNR and FQNEAQ (reference sequence). Vbeta (60) and Jbeta (13) primers were used in the PCR. Some clones are missing from TCRdb's copy, which holds only in-frame ones; the method was immunoSEQ multiplex PCR. The table shows 200,000 or so clones, with over 75% occurring only once. Details on this clone: The antigen remains unidentified.

The J gene is TRBJ2-1, the V gene TRBV7-9; 13 bases fit TRBD2. This clonotype originated in a human donor in good health. Sequencing used PBMCs. The CDR3 DNA follows: TGTGCCAGCAGCCCCCGGACTAGCGGGAGCTCCTACAATGAGCAGTTCTTC. Translated, it gives CASSPRTSGSSYNEQFF. Filled out from reference TRBV7-9 and TRBJ2-1, the complete variable domain reads DTGVSQNPRHKITKRGQNVTFRCDPISEHNRLYWYRQTLGQGPEFLTYFQNEAQLEKSRLLSDRFSAERPKGSFSTLEIQRTEQGDSAMYLCASSPRTSGSSYNEQFFGPGTRLTVL.